The 29 T cell receptor beta chains below come from one sample, sequenced in a study of blood T cell repertoires in COVID-19. The assay was immunoSEQ multiplex PCR, and TCRdb's table has in-frame clones only and misses some. The repertoire includes about 130,000 clones, just under 85% of them detected once, and approximately 16% sits in the top ten. The sequenced sample consisted of peripheral blood. The receptors stem from a woman in her 50s with acute or convalescent COVID-19.

The J gene is TRBJ2-3, the V gene TRBV19; TRBD2 aligns across 8 bases. V was clipped by 0 bases and J by 3 bases; unmatched bases: 5. The CDR3 has 16 amino acids. CDR1 LNHDA and CDR2 SQIVND come from the germline V gene (reference sequence). Here the CDR3 reads CASSIDATGGTDTQYF. CDR3 DNA: TGTGCCAGTAGTATAGATGCTACGGGGGGGACAGATACGCAGTATTTT.

This clone was detected a few times. V is TRBV30 and J is TRBJ2-7, with TRBD1 matching over 7 bases. The CDR3 sequence is 13 residues long. With V trimmed by 3 bases and J by 6 bases, 8 bases remained unmatched. Germline lookup yields CDR1 GTSNPN and CDR2 SVGIG (reference sequence). The CDR3 sequence: CAWRNDRVGEQYF. CDR3 nucleotide sequence: TGTGCCTGGAGGAACGACAGGGTTGGCGAGCAGTACTTC.

The chain combines TRBV27 with TRBJ2-5, with TRBD1 identical over 7 bases. Germline V gene sequence: CDR1 MNHEY, CDR2 SMNVEV (reference sequence). V lost 8 bases, J lost 0 bases, and 15 bases stayed unmatched. The CDR3 is 17 residues long. Here the CDR3 reads CASGSSVGQPYQETQYF. In DNA, the CDR3 is TGTGCCAGCGGCTCCAGCGTGGGACAGCCGTACCAAGAGACCCAGTACTTC.

The chain employs TRBV7-9 and TRBJ2-3; the match to TRBD2 covers 10 bases. V shed 5 bases, J shed 3 bases, and the junction held 11 bases outside the gene matches. Germline V gene sequence: CDR1 SEHNR, CDR2 FQNEAQ (reference sequence). The CDR3 spans 17 residues. The CDR3 sequence: CASSPPQLAGSTDTQYF. The CDR3 region has the DNA TGTGCCAGCAGCCCGCCCCAACTAGCGGGGTCAACAGATACGCAGTATTTT.

The chain employs TRBV12-3 or TRBV12-4 and TRBJ1-5; a possible D gene is TRBD1 (6 bases). The CDR3 has 12 amino acids. Between the trimmed V and J ends, which lost 8 bases and 9 bases, there was a span of 14 bases. The CDR3 is CASGGSHGPQHF. CDR3 DNA sequence: TGTGCCAGCGGGGGCAGTCATGGGCCCCAGCATTTT.

For this clone: It is unclear where the CDR3 begins or ends on the DNA, so no DNA is shown, and the CDR3 is as TCRdb lists it. The chain couples TRBV6-5 to TRBJ1-1. CDR1 is MNHEY, CDR2 SVGAGI, per germline. The CDR3 region is 13 residues in length, termini included. The CDR3 sequence is CASSSSGGTEAFF.

This clone was recorded only once. The V and J genes are TRBV5-8 and TRBJ2-7; D remains ambiguous. The germline V gene encodes CDR1 SGHTS and CDR2 YDEGEE. The CDR3 totals 16 residues. The V and J ends lost 4 bases and 0 bases respectively, with 17 bases between them. This CDR3 reads CASSTIDTFGSYEQYF. The CDR3, as DNA: TGTGCCAGCAGCACCATAGACACGTTTGGCTCCTACGAGCAGTACTTC.

This chain uses TRBV11-2 with TRBJ1-1; unclear D gene. The V gene lost 3 bases and the J gene lost 7 bases, with 9 bases spanning the gap. Germline assignment: CDR1 SGHAT and CDR2 FQNNGV. This CDR3 is 12 amino acids long. CDR3 protein: CASSFSGIEAFF. In nucleotides, the CDR3 is TGTGCCAGCAGCTTCAGTGGTATTGAAGCTTTCTTT.

The chain uses TRBV28 and TRBJ1-6, with D perhaps TRBD1 (6 bases). From germline, CDR1 is MDHEN and CDR2 SYDVKM. This CDR3 is 15 amino acids long. V was trimmed by 6 bases and J by 7 bases, leaving 16 bases between them. CDR3 nucleotide sequence: TGTGCCAGCAGGTTGGGGGGGCTGAGGAATTCACCCCTCCACTTT. Protein: CASRLGGLRNSPLHF.

This clone showed up just a few times. V gene TRBV6-5 combines with J gene TRBJ1-2, with D possibly matching TRBD1 (6 bases). V lost 10 bases, J lost 6 bases, and 18 bases lay in between. Germline CDR1 MNHEY, CDR2 SVGAGI. CDR3 length: 13 residues. This CDR3 is CATTSQGSDGYTF. The CDR3 nucleotides read TGTGCCACCACATCACAGGGTTCGGATGGCTACACCTTC.

This chain uses TRBV5-1 with TRBJ2-7; 9 bases map to TRBD2. There are 15 residues in the CDR3. Germline CDR1 SGHRS, CDR2 YFSETQ. Unmatched junction bases numbered 9, after V lost 3 bases and J lost 5 bases. The CDR3 here is CASSSASSGVDEQYF. The DNA for the CDR3 is TGCGCCAGCAGCTCTGCTTCTAGCGGGGTCGACGAGCAGTACTTC.

This sequence joins TRBV5-1 and TRBJ1-1; the D gene is possibly TRBD1 (6 bases). V dropped 2 bases and J dropped 8 bases, with 16 bases sitting between them. This CDR3 comprises 14 residues. Germline CDR1 and CDR2: SGHRS and YFSETQ. The CDR3 DNA follows: TGCGCCAGCAGCTTCGTGGCTGTAGACAGGGAAGCTTTCTTT. Its protein is CASSFVAVDREAFF. Looking up the rest from reference TRBV5-1 and TRBJ1-1 gives the full variable domain: KAGVTQTPRYLIKTRGQQVTLSCSPISGHRSVSWYQQTPGQGLQFLFEYFSETQRNKGNFPGRFSGRQFSNSRSEMNVSTLELGDSALYLCASSFVAVDREAFFGQGTRLTVV.

The CDR3: CASSVVGAGPLHF. CDR3 sequence (DNA): TGTGCCAGCAGCGTAGTTGGGGCAGGGCCCCTCCACTTT. The chain uses TRBV9 and TRBJ1-6, with D perhaps TRBD1 (5 bases). The CDR3 is 13 amino acids. Trimming left V 0 bases short and J 13 bases short, with 11 bases between. Germline-derived CDR1 and CDR2 are SGDLS and YYNGEE.

CDR3 protein: CASSLQGAGEKLFF. The CDR3, as DNA: TGCGCCAGCAGCTTACAGGGGGCGGGTGAAAAACTGTTTTTT. The chain is built from TRBV5-1 and TRBJ1-4; 9 positions match TRBD1. The germline V gene has CDR1 SGHRS and CDR2 YFSETQ. There are 14 residues in the CDR3. J was trimmed by 7 bases and V by 2 bases; bases with no gene match: 3.

The V gene is TRBV6-2 or TRBV6-3, the J gene TRBJ2-1; D is unclear. Germline CDR1 and CDR2: MNHEY and SVGEGT. Trimming removed 2 bases from V and 8 bases from J, with 10 bases in between. The CDR3 consists of 13 residues. The CDR3 coding sequence is TGTGCCAGCAGTTACGGGCAGTTTTATGAGCAGTTCTTC. Amino acid sequence: CASSYGQFYEQFF.

The gene calls are TRBV11-2 and TRBJ2-2; 9 positions match TRBD2. Germline assignment: CDR1 SGHAT and CDR2 FQNNGV. The CDR3 has 17 amino acids. The V and J ends lost 0 bases and 7 bases, in that order; junction bases with no gene match: 9. The CDR3 region has the DNA TGTGCCAGCAGCTTAGAGGGGGTAGCGGGGGATCACGGGGAGCTGTTTTTT. Translated, it gives CASSLEGVAGDHGELFF.

This chain uses TRBV19 with TRBJ2-1, with D possibly matching TRBD2 (6 bases). In germline, CDR1 is LNHDA, CDR2 SQIVND (reference sequence). This CDR3 is 16 amino acids long. V lost 1 base to trimming and J lost 4 bases, with 14 bases between them. CDR3 protein: CASSIGGGEVYNEQFF. CDR3 DNA sequence: TGTGCCAGTAGTATAGGAGGAGGGGAAGTATACAATGAGCAGTTCTTC.

The rearrangement uses TRBV4-1 and TRBJ1-5, with 9 bases aligning to TRBD1. The length of the CDR3 is 15 residues. V gave up 3 bases and J gave up 3 bases; unmatched junction bases: 3. The V gene's germline CDR1 is MGHRA and CDR2 YSYEKL. The CDR3 protein is CASSQTGGVNQPQHF. The CDR3 DNA reads as TGCGCCAGCAGCCAGACAGGGGGGGTCAATCAGCCCCAGCATTTT.

The rearrangement joins TRBV11-2 to TRBJ1-1, with 11 bases matching TRBD1. CDR3 length: 15 amino acids. The V segment lost 0 bases and the J segment 9 bases; nucleotides outside the gene matches: 6. Per germline, CDR1 SGHAT and CDR2 FQNNGV. The CDR3 nucleotides are TGTGCCAGCAGCTTAGAACGTCGGACAGGGGGCAAAGCTTTCTTT. This translates into CASSLERRTGGKAFF.

The chain recombines TRBV5-4 with TRBJ2-1; 9 bases line up with TRBD2. With V trimmed by 0 bases and J by 5 bases, 6 bases remained unmatched. The CDR3 is 16 residues long. Germline CDR1 reads SGHNT; CDR2 reads YYREEE (reference sequence). The CDR3 coding sequence is TGTGCCAGCAGCTTGGCTCGAGCGGGGGGCAACAATGAGCAGTTCTTC. This sequence encodes CASSLARAGGNNEQFF.

The chain links TRBV5-1 to TRBJ2-7; D not resolved. From germline, CDR1 is SGHRS and CDR2 YFSETQ. Trimming stripped 0 bases from V and 3 bases from J, with 13 bases between. The CDR3 sequence is 15 residues long. This CDR3 reads CASSLGAGFLYEQYF. Here the CDR3 DNA reads TGCGCCAGCAGCTTGGGCGCAGGCTTCCTCTACGAGCAGTACTTC.

This rearrangement joins TRBV4-2 to TRBJ1-1; D is possibly TRBD1 (6 bases). CDR1 is LGHNA and CDR2 is YNFKEQ in the germline V gene. The CDR3 spans 18 residues. The germline V and J ends were trimmed by 3 bases and 1 base, with 21 bases remaining between them. CDR3 in amino acids: CASSHPLGGATGNTEAFF. In nucleotides, the CDR3 is TGTGCCAGCAGCCATCCCTTGGGGGGGGCAACAGGGAACACTGAAGCTTTCTTT.

J is TRBJ1-2 and V is TRBV6-1; perhaps TRBD1 as D (5 bases). V was clipped by 1 base and J by 1 base, with 10 bases between them. The germline V gene encodes CDR1 MNHNS and CDR2 SASEGT. The CDR3 covers 15 residues. CDR3 nucleotides: TGTGCCAGCAGTGAAGGACCAGGGATTAACTATGGCTACACCTTC. It yields the protein CASSEGPGINYGYTF.

The rearrangement joins TRBV7-6 to TRBJ1-1; D ambiguous. CDR1 is SGHVS and CDR2 is FNYEAQ in the germline V gene. Trimming stripped 7 bases from V and 8 bases from J, with 5 bases between. This CDR3 comprises 9 residues. In DNA, the CDR3 is TGTGCCAGCACCTCGGAAGCTTTCTTT. Protein product: CASTSEAFF.

The rearrangement links TRBV9 to TRBJ2-2, with D possibly matching TRBD2 (5 bases). Germline CDR1 and CDR2: SGDLS and YYNGEE. The CDR3 length is 14 residues. Between the trimmed V and J ends, which lost 4 bases and 3 bases, there was a span of 10 bases. As DNA, the CDR3 is TGTGCCAGCAGCCCGGACGGGGACACCGGGGAGCTGTTTTTT. Protein sequence: CASSPDGDTGELFF.

This clone was observed a handful of times. The rearrangement links TRBV19 to TRBJ1-4, with TRBD1 matching 7 bases. The germline CDR1 and CDR2 sequences are LNHDA and SQIVND (reference sequence). V lost 4 bases and J lost 0; bases outside the gene matches: 5. This CDR3 spans 16 amino acids. CDR3 sequence reads: CASSNVGTATNEKLFF. DNA of the CDR3: TGTGCCAGTAGTAATGTCGGGACAGCAACTAATGAAAAACTGTTTTTT.

This chain connects TRBV3-1 (or the pseudogene TRBV3-2) to TRBJ2-3; 10 positions agree with TRBD1. Losses at the gene ends were 3 bases for V and 5 bases for J; bases not matched to a gene: 2. Germline V gives CDR1 LGHDT, CDR2 YNNKEL (reference sequence). The CDR3 consists of 14 residues. CDR3 sequence reads: CASSQGTGEDTQYF. In DNA form, the CDR3 reads TGTGCCAGCAGCCAGGGGACAGGGGAAGATACGCAGTATTTT.

The chain is built from TRBV5-1 and TRBJ1-2; 7 bases are a match to TRBD1. The ends lost 4 bases at V and 4 bases at J; junction bases unmatched: 7. Germline CDR1 SGHRS, CDR2 YFSETQ. The CDR3 is 14 residues long. The CDR3 here is CASSTDRIPYGYTF. CDR3 DNA: TGCGCCAGCAGCACGGACAGGATCCCCTATGGCTACACCTTC.

The V gene is TRBV12-5, the J gene TRBJ2-1, with a possible D match to TRBD1 (6 bases). Per the germline V gene, CDR1 is LGHNT and CDR2 is FRNRAP. V lost 1 base and J 9 bases, leaving 16 bases between the germline ends. The CDR3 consists of 15 residues. Written as DNA, the CDR3 is TGTGCTAGTGGTTTGGAACCACAGGGCTTGGGTGAGCAGTTCTTC. Translation: CASGLEPQGLGEQFF.